This TCR beta chain was profiled in a study of cytomegalovirus exposure and HLA in healthy donors. The CDR3 spans 13 residues. Trimming took off 5 bases at V and 1 base at J, with 8 bases between the two ends. The V gene's germline CDR1 is KGHSH and CDR2 LQKENI. Primers included in the PCR were 60 Vbeta and 13 Jbeta primers. Measured with immunoSEQ multiplex PCR; TCRdb has only the in-frame clones, and not every one. The sample holds about 190,000 clones, less than 85% seen once. Turning to this clone: The antigen is undetermined.

Study outcomes and limitations: Reported findings show TCR beta sequences accurately forecast HLA-A and HLA-B alleles in most subjects.

The material sequenced was PBMCs. V and J are TRBV18 and TRBJ1-1; D is perhaps TRBD1 (5 bases). The receptor was derived from a boy under 18 in good health and CMV-seronegative. The chain's CDR3 is CASSGGQNTEAFF. The DNA for the CDR3 is TGTGCCAGCTCAGGCGGACAGAACACTGAAGCTTTCTTT. The entire variable domain, with the rest obtained from reference TRBV18 and TRBJ1-1, is as follows: NAGVMQNPRHLVRRRGQEARLRCSPMKGHSHVYWYRQLPEEGLKFMVYLQKENIIDESGMPKERFSAEFPKEGPSILRIQQVVRGDSAAYFCASSGGQNTEAFFGQGTRLTVV.